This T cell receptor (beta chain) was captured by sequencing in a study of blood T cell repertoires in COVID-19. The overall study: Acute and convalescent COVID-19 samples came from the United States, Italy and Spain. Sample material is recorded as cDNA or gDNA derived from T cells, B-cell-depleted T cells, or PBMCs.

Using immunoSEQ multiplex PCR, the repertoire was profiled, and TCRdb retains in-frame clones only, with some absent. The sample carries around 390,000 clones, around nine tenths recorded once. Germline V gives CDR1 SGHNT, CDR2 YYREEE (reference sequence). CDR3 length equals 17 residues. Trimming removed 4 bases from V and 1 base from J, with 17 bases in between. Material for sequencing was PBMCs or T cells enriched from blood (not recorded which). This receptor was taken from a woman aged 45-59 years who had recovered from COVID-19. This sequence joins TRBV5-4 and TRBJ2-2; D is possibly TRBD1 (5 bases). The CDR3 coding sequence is TGTGCCAGCAGCGCCGCCGCAAGGGGAATGAACACCGGGGAGCTGTTTTTT. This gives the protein CASSAAARGMNTGELFF.